Presented here are 24 T cell receptor beta chains from one specimen sequenced in a study of blood T cell repertoires in COVID-19. TCRdb's table, derived via immunoSEQ multiplex PCR, lists solely in-frame clones and lacks some. The table includes approximately 360,000 clones, about 90% detected once. The sample taken for sequencing was peripheral blood. These receptors all come from a man aged 35 to 55 with acute or convalescent COVID-19.

J is TRBJ2-1 and V is TRBV30, with TRBD2 as a possible D gene (5 bases). The CDR3 contains 12 residues. V lost 2 bases to trimming and J lost 12 bases, with 14 bases between them. Germline CDR1 reads GTSNPN; CDR2 reads SVGIG (reference sequence). The CDR3 region has the DNA TGTGCCTGGAGTACGGACTTAGTGGGGCAGTTCTTC. As protein: CAWSTDLVGQFF.

J is TRBJ2-1 and V is TRBV29-1; a possible D gene is TRBD2 (6 bases). Between the trimmed V and J ends, which lost 5 bases and 7 bases, there was a span of 12 bases. This CDR3 has 12 amino acids. CDR1 is SQVTM, CDR2 ANQGSEA, per germline. The CDR3 bases are TGCAGCGTTCCCGGGGGTATGAATGAGCAGTTCTTC. Its protein is CSVPGGMNEQFF.

The rearrangement uses TRBV10-3 and TRBJ2-1; D perhaps matches TRBD1 (6 bases). CDR1 is ENHRY and CDR2 is SYGVKD in the germline V gene. The V gene lost 4 bases and the J gene lost 8 bases, with 21 bases spanning the gap. The CDR3 extends over 16 amino acids. The CDR3 reads CAISVSAGAVSDEQFF. The CDR3 nucleotides read TGTGCCATCAGTGTCTCCGCAGGGGCCGTCAGCGATGAGCAGTTCTTC.

This clone was picked up a small number of times. The gene calls are TRBV2 and TRBJ1-5; 8 bases match TRBD1. Germline V gives CDR1 SNHLY, CDR2 FYNNEI. After removal of 5 bases from V and 7 bases from J, the junction contained 1 base not matched to a gene. The CDR3 covers 12 residues. DNA for the CDR3: TGTGCCAGCAGTCAGGGGGCGCAGCCCCAGCATTTT. Protein product: CASSQGAQPQHF.

This clone was counted between two and nine times. The chain uses TRBV4-1 and TRBJ2-4; possibly TRBD2 for D (7 bases). There are 16 residues in the CDR3. V gave up 0 bases and J gave up 3 bases, with 12 bases separating them. Germline values: CDR1 MGHRA, CDR2 YSYEKL. The CDR3 DNA sequence: TGCGCCAGCAGCCAAGACCCAGGGGAGGGCAAAAACATTCAGTACTTC. Translated, it gives CASSQDPGEGKNIQYF.

The chain recombines TRBV10-3 with TRBJ1-3, with D unresolved. V was clipped by 10 bases and J by 4 bases, with 14 bases between them. Germline V gives CDR1 ENHRY, CDR2 SYGVKD. CDR3 length equals 13 residues. The DNA for the CDR3 is TGTGCCACCTCGGCGGTTTCCGGAAACACCATATATTTT. It specifies CATSAVSGNTIYF.

CDR3 sequence: CASRAPTGKFNEQFF. Written as DNA, the CDR3 is TGTGCCAGTAGAGCCCCGACAGGGAAATTCAATGAGCAGTTCTTC. This rearrangement joins TRBV19 to TRBJ2-1; TRBD1 agrees at 7 bases. The CDR3 is made up of 15 amino acids. Unmatched junction bases numbered 11, after V lost 6 bases and J lost 6 bases. Germline CDR1 is LNHDA and CDR2 is SQIVND (reference sequence).

The J gene is TRBJ2-1, the V gene TRBV5-4; 13 bases agree with TRBD2. Germline values: CDR1 SGHNT, CDR2 YYREEE (reference sequence). With 2 bases clipped from V and 9 bases from J, the junction kept 2 bases outside the gene matches. The CDR3 spans 14 residues. The CDR3 DNA is TGTGCCAGCAGCTTACTAGCGGGAGGGGCTGAGCAGTTCTTC. Its protein is CASSLLAGGAEQFF.

This clone was recorded only once. The gene calls are TRBV27 and TRBJ1-6; 8 bases match TRBD1. Germline values: CDR1 MNHEY, CDR2 SMNVEV (reference sequence). The CDR3 contains 15 residues. The V and J ends lost 5 bases and 10 bases, in that order; junction bases with no gene match: 10. DNA for the CDR3: TGTGCCAGCAGTCCCCGAGGACAGGGCCGATCACCCCTCCACTTT. As protein: CASSPRGQGRSPLHF.

As DNA, the CDR3 is TGTGCCAGCAGCGACAGGGGGCGAGGGAATCAGCCCCAGCATTTT. It encodes CASSDRGRGNQPQHF. The chain combines TRBV9 with TRBJ1-5; 9 bases agree with TRBD1. Per the germline V gene, CDR1 is SGDLS and CDR2 is YYNGEE. This CDR3 has 15 amino acids. Trimming cost V 3 bases and J 4 bases; bases outside gene matches: 5.

The CDR3 sequence: CASSDRAGVGNSPLHF. The CDR3 bases are TGTGCCAGCAGCGACAGGGCAGGTGTGGGCAATTCACCCCTCCACTTT. The V gene is TRBV14, the J gene TRBJ1-6, with 7 bases identical to TRBD1. V was clipped by 5 bases and J by 7 bases; unmatched bases: 11. Germline lookup yields CDR1 SGHDN and CDR2 FVKESK. CDR3 size: 16 residues.

The chain combines TRBV19 with TRBJ1-2, with TRBD1 identical over 7 bases. The CDR3 loop spans 14 amino acids. From germline, CDR1 is LNHDA and CDR2 SQIVND (reference sequence). Trimming cost V 4 bases and J 2 bases; bases outside gene matches: 4. CDR3 in amino acids: CASSTETGNYGYTF. As DNA, the CDR3 is TGTGCCAGTAGTACGGAGACAGGGAACTATGGCTACACCTTC.

CDR3 nucleotide sequence: TGCAGCGGACGACAGAACACTGAAGCTTTCTTT. Translation gives CSGRQNTEAFF. The V gene is TRBV29-1, the J gene TRBJ1-1, with unresolved D. Between the trimmed V and J ends, which lost 7 bases and 1 base, there was a span of 7 bases. Looked up from germline, CDR1 is SQVTM and CDR2 is ANQGSEA. The CDR3 extends over 11 amino acids. Variable domain in full (rest from reference TRBV29-1 and TRBJ1-1): SAVISQKPSRDICQRGTSLTIQCQVDSQVTMMFWYRQQPGQSLTLIATANQGSEATYESGFVIDKFPISRPNLTFSTLTVSNMSPEDSSIYLCSGRQNTEAFFGQGTRLTVV.

The rearrangement links TRBV9 to TRBJ2-1; unclear D gene. The CDR3 has 12 amino acids. The germline V gene has CDR1 SGDLS and CDR2 YYNGEE. V lost 0 bases and J 6 bases, leaving 4 bases between the germline ends. The CDR3 coding sequence is TGTGCCAGCAGCGTAGCGGGCAATGAGCAGTTCTTC. Its translation: CASSVAGNEQFF. Based on the CDR3 plus reference TRBV9 and TRBJ2-1, the full variable domain is DSGVTQTPKHLITATGQRVTLRCSPRSGDLSVYWYQQSLDQGLQFLIQYYNGEERAKGNILERFSAQQFPDLHSELNLSSLELGDSALYFCASSVAGNEQFFGPGTRLTVL.

The chain is built from TRBV24-1 and TRBJ1-5; the D is unclear. CDR3 length equals 15 residues. Germline CDR1 reads KGHDR; CDR2 reads SFDVKD. Trimming removed 3 bases from V and 2 bases from J, with 10 bases in between. CDR3 residues: CATSDLGGGNQPQHF. CDR3 nucleotide sequence: TGTGCCACCAGTGATCTCGGCGGTGGCAATCAGCCCCAGCATTTT.

The chain carries TRBV10-3 and TRBJ1-2; 7 bases agree with TRBD1. Germline V gene data show CDR1 as ENHRY and CDR2 as SYGVKD. The V and J ends lost 3 bases and 0 bases, in that order; junction bases with no gene match: 4. The CDR3 extends over 15 amino acids. CDR3 sequence (DNA): TGTGCCATCAGTGATGAGACAGGGCCTAACTATGGCTACACCTTC. Its translation: CAISDETGPNYGYTF.

This clone occurred once. The chain uses TRBV10-2 and TRBJ2-2; 11 bases align to TRBD2. V lost 6 bases and J lost 7; bases outside the gene matches: 10. Germline CDR1 is WSHSY and CDR2 is SAAADI. This CDR3 is 16 amino acids long. The CDR3 loop is CASRGETSGNGGELFF. The CDR3 DNA follows: TGCGCCAGCAGGGGGGAGACTAGCGGGAATGGCGGGGAGCTGTTTTTT.

The chain has TRBV10-3 and TRBJ2-1, with 9 bases that match TRBD1. CDR3 length: 17 amino acids. Germline CDR1 and CDR2: ENHRY and SYGVKD. J lost 1 base, V lost 2 bases, and 6 bases had no gene match. The CDR3 loop is CAISEPGQGWSYNEQFF. CDR3 coding DNA: TGTGCCATCAGTGAGCCAGGACAGGGGTGGTCCTACAATGAGCAGTTCTTC.

The gene calls are TRBV7-8 and TRBJ1-2; TRBD1 matches at 7 bases. This CDR3 comprises 18 residues. V gave up 3 bases and J gave up 5 bases; unmatched junction bases: 18. Germline V lookup: CDR1 SGHVS, CDR2 FQNEAQ. The CDR3 is CASSFWKLGGQSNYGYTF. Here the CDR3 DNA reads TGTGCCAGCAGCTTTTGGAAGTTAGGGGGACAGTCAAATTATGGCTACACCTTC.

The chain recombines TRBV11-3 with TRBJ2-2; the D gene is possibly TRBD2 (6 bases). The germline V gene encodes CDR1 SGHNT and CDR2 YENEEA. The V end was cut by 2 bases, the J end by 13 bases, with 11 bases between. The CDR3 contains 12 residues. CDR3 DNA sequence: TGTGCCAGCAGCTTATGGGCGGGACCGCTGTTTTTT. This encodes CASSLWAGPLFF.

The chain employs TRBV4-2 and TRBJ2-7; TRBD2 agrees at 9 bases. The length of the CDR3 is 15 residues. The germline gives CDR1 LGHNA, CDR2 YNFKEQ. Trimming cost V 1 base and J 2 bases; bases outside gene matches: 3. The CDR3 sequence is CASSQVAGVPYEQYF. The CDR3 DNA sequence: TGTGCCAGCAGCCAAGTAGCGGGAGTTCCCTACGAGCAGTACTTC.

This rearrangement joins TRBV6-5 to TRBJ2-7; possibly TRBD2 for D (7 bases). This CDR3 region has 14 residues. Germline values: CDR1 MNHEY, CDR2 SVGAGI. The ends were cut back, 5 bases at V and 1 base at J, with 12 bases in the middle. CDR3 sequence: CASSRRGGSYEQYF. CDR3 DNA: TGTGCCAGCAGTCGAAGGGGGGGGTCCTACGAGCAGTACTTC.

V is TRBV9 and J is TRBJ2-7; maybe TRBD2 (6 bases). There are 15 residues in the CDR3. The V and J ends lost 4 bases and 5 bases respectively, with 19 bases between them. Germline V gene sequence: CDR1 SGDLS, CDR2 YYNGEE. DNA of the CDR3: TGTGCCAGCAGCCCGGAGGGCGTCGGGGTTGACGAGCAGTACTTC. As protein: CASSPEGVGVDEQYF.

The chain links TRBV12-3 or TRBV12-4 to TRBJ1-2, with no clear D. The CDR3 runs 11 residues. V lost 3 bases and J lost 8, with 7 bases in between. This chain's CDR3 is CASSFGEGYTF. Written as DNA, the CDR3 is TGTGCCAGCAGTTTCGGGGAGGGCTACACCTTC.